This passage covers 30 T cell receptor beta chains from one sample sequenced in a study of cytotoxic CD8 clonotypes in ibrutinib-treated CLL. Some clones are missing from TCRdb's copy, which holds only in-frame ones; the method was immunoSEQ multiplex PCR. The data show hundreds of thousands of clones, with over 55% seen just once and roughly 6.7% held by the top ten. The sample consisted of PBMCs, taken after 36 months of ibrutinib treatment. The source is a human donor with chronic lymphocytic leukemia.

The J gene is TRBJ1-5, the V gene TRBV4-1; 7 nucleotides agree with TRBD1. The trim removed 2 bases at V and 2 bases at J, leaving 3 bases unmatched. The CDR3 is made up of 15 amino acids. Per germline, CDR1 MGHRA and CDR2 YSYEKL. CDR3 region: CASSQTGARNQPQHF. CDR3 nucleotides: TGCGCCAGCAGCCAAACAGGGGCCCGCAATCAGCCCCAGCATTTT.

This chain links TRBV5-4 with TRBJ2-5, with D maybe TRBD2 (6 bases). V dropped 4 bases and J dropped 9 bases, with 16 bases sitting between them. CDR3 length: 13 amino acids. Germline-derived CDR1 and CDR2 are SGHNT and YYREEE (reference sequence). CDR3 in DNA: TGTGCCAGCAGCCAGGACGGGTGGGGGGCCCAGTACTTC. It codes for CASSQDGWGAQYF.

The chain links TRBV7-8 to TRBJ2-7, with 10 bases matching TRBD2. With V trimmed by 4 bases and J by 3 bases, 3 bases remained unmatched. This CDR3 spans 14 amino acids. Germline lookup yields CDR1 SGHVS and CDR2 FQNEAQ. The CDR3 loop is CASSWTSGSYEQYF. The CDR3 DNA follows: TGTGCCAGCAGCTGGACTAGCGGAAGCTACGAGCAGTACTTC.

The J gene is TRBJ1-2, the V gene TRBV27, with 7 bases lining up with TRBD1. This CDR3 comprises 14 residues. The ends lost 0 bases at V and 5 bases at J; junction bases unmatched: 3. CDR1 and CDR2 from the germline V gene are MNHEY and SMNVEV (reference sequence). The CDR3 here is CASSLSVTGYGYTF. The DNA of the CDR3 is TGTGCCAGCAGTTTATCGGTGACAGGGTATGGCTACACCTTC.

J is TRBJ2-3 and V is TRBV2; a possible D gene is TRBD2 (6 bases). This CDR3 has 14 residues. The V gene lost 6 bases and the J gene lost 7 bases, with 17 bases spanning the gap. Germline CDR1 reads SNHLY; CDR2 reads FYNNEI. Here the CDR3 reads CASSRDSIGNTQYF. In DNA, the CDR3 is TGTGCCAGCAGCCGGGACTCGATTGGAAATACGCAGTATTTT.

The V call is TRBV4-1, the J call TRBJ1-3; 8 bases are a match to TRBD1. In germline, CDR1 is MGHRA, CDR2 YSYEKL. V trimming: 3 bases; J trimming: 4 bases; junction bases outside the gene matches: 11. This CDR3 is built from 17 residues. The CDR3 region has the DNA TGCGCCAGCAGCCACCACCAGGACAGGGCAAGAGGAAACACCATATATTTT. Its protein product is CASSHHQDRARGNTIYF.

The rearrangement uses TRBV5-4 and TRBJ1-2; D possibly corresponds to TRBD1 (6 bases). The CDR3 contains 18 residues. V was shortened by 7 bases and J by 5 bases, with 30 bases between the two germline ends. Germline loops: CDR1 SGHNT, CDR2 YYREEE (reference sequence). The CDR3: CASDSIPGLRTAEYGYTF. CDR3 in DNA: TGTGCCAGCGATTCTATTCCGGGGCTAAGGACAGCCGAGTATGGCTACACCTTC.

This chain joins TRBV7-9 and TRBJ2-7; D may match TRBD1 or TRBD2 (5 bases each). The V and J ends lost 11 bases and 2 bases respectively, with 13 bases between them. This CDR3 is 12 amino acids long. The germline V gene has CDR1 SEHNR and CDR2 FQNEAQ (reference sequence). CDR3: CAVQQGPYEQYF. The CDR3 bases are TGTGCCGTCCAGCAGGGACCCTACGAGCAGTACTTC.

The rearrangement links TRBV4-3 to TRBJ2-5; D call uncertain. Germline CDR1 is LGHNA and CDR2 is YSLEER. Trimming removed 2 bases from V and 5 bases from J, with 15 bases in between. This CDR3 has 15 amino acids. DNA of the CDR3: TGCGCCAGCAGCCAAACGACGGCGGCTGGGGAGACCCAGTACTTC. This translates into CASSQTTAAGETQYF.

The rearrangement joins TRBV19 to TRBJ1-1; TRBD1 matches at 8 bases. The CDR3 has 14 residues. Germline lookup yields CDR1 LNHDA and CDR2 SQIVND (reference sequence). V lost 4 bases to trimming and J lost 4 bases; unmatched junction nucleotides: 5. The CDR3 spells CASSNPGGFTEAFF. The CDR3 DNA reads as TGTGCCAGTAGTAACCCAGGGGGCTTCACTGAAGCTTTCTTT. The whole variable domain, remainder taken from reference TRBV19 and TRBJ1-1, is DGGITQSPKYLFRKEGQNVTLSCEQNLNHDAMYWYRQDPGQGLRLIYYSQIVNDFQKGDIAEGYSVSREKKESFPLTVTSAQKNPTAFYLCASSNPGGFTEAFFGQGTRLTVV.

This chain uses TRBV6-5 with TRBJ2-5, with TRBD2 identical over 12 bases. There are 15 residues in the CDR3. CDR1 and CDR2 (germline): MNHEY, SVGAGI. Losses at the gene ends were 6 bases for V and 5 bases for J; bases not matched to a gene: 7. CDR3 bases: TGTGCCAGCAGCCACAGACTAGCGGGAGCGGAGACCCAGTACTTC. Protein sequence: CASSHRLAGAETQYF.

The V gene is TRBV6-5, the J gene TRBJ2-7; D might be TRBD1 (5 bases). V was cut by 6 bases and J by 2 bases, with 8 bases left in between. CDR3 size: 12 residues. Germline V gene data show CDR1 as MNHEY and CDR2 as SVGAGI. The CDR3 loop reads CASRSRAYEQYF. DNA of the CDR3: TGTGCCAGCAGGAGCAGGGCCTACGAGCAGTACTTC.

The CDR3 sequence is CSVELQGHGYTF. CDR3 nucleotide sequence: TGCAGCGTTGAACTCCAGGGACATGGCTACACCTTC. This chain links TRBV29-1 with TRBJ1-2; possibly TRBD1 for D (5 bases). CDR1 is SQVTM, CDR2 ANQGSEA, per germline. Trimming stripped 2 bases from V and 6 bases from J, with 10 bases between. The CDR3 is made up of 12 amino acids.

The chain combines TRBV5-1 with TRBJ2-2; 9 positions match TRBD1. CDR3 length: 16 amino acids. The germline V gene has CDR1 SGHRS and CDR2 YFSETQ. J was trimmed by 3 bases and V by 0 bases; bases with no gene match: 3. The chain's CDR3 is CASSLAGQGYTGELFF. The CDR3 bases are TGCGCCAGCAGCTTGGCGGGACAGGGATACACCGGGGAGCTGTTTTTT. The variable domain in full, with the rest retrieved from reference TRBV5-1 and TRBJ2-2, is KAGVTQTPRYLIKTRGQQVTLSCSPISGHRSVSWYQQTPGQGLQFLFEYFSETQRNKGNFPGRFSGRQFSNSRSEMNVSTLELGDSALYLCASSLAGQGYTGELFFGEGSRLTVL.

The chain employs TRBV2 and TRBJ2-7; TRBD2 matches at 8 bases. V lost 4 bases, J lost 5 bases, and 13 bases stayed unmatched. The CDR3 spans 16 residues. Germline-derived CDR1 and CDR2 are SNHLY and FYNNEI. CDR3 DNA: TGTGCCAGCAGTGCGTCGCGACTAGCGATAGCCCACGAGCAGTACTTC. It specifies CASSASRLAIAHEQYF.

The chain has TRBV6-5 and TRBJ2-1; D gene uncertain. CDR1 and CDR2 from the germline V gene are MNHEY and SVGAGI. This CDR3 is built from 14 residues. V was pared by 2 bases and J by 4 bases, with 9 bases between. CDR3: CASSYRDTYNEQFF. The CDR3 coding sequence is TGTGCCAGCAGTTACCGCGACACGTACAATGAGCAGTTCTTC.

This chain links TRBV7-2 with TRBJ2-2; D possibly corresponds to TRBD1 (6 bases). Germline V gene lookup returns CDR1 SGHTA and CDR2 FQGNSA. With 8 bases removed from V and 8 bases from J, the gap between germline ends came to 21 bases. The CDR3 has 15 amino acids. CDR3: CASPLDRPGGGELFF. The CDR3, as DNA: TGTGCCAGCCCTCTTGACAGGCCAGGCGGAGGGGAGCTGTTTTTT.

The V call is TRBV7-8, the J call TRBJ2-3; D uncertain. Deletions cut 5 bases from V and 0 bases from J, with 15 bases between. The CDR3 has 16 amino acids. Germline V lookup: CDR1 SGHVS, CDR2 FQNEAQ. The CDR3 is CASSHWAEESTDTQYF. The CDR3, as DNA: TGTGCCAGCAGCCATTGGGCCGAAGAGAGCACAGATACGCAGTATTTT.

This clone was recorded only once. This sequence joins TRBV11-1 and TRBJ2-1; D is perhaps TRBD2 (5 bases). Germline loops: CDR1 SGHAT, CDR2 FQDESV (reference sequence). The CDR3 length is 13 residues. V dropped 5 bases and J dropped 10 bases, with 15 bases sitting between them. The CDR3 loop is CASSGNWPGEQFF. The DNA of the CDR3 is TGTGCCAGCAGCGGGAACTGGCCGGGGGAGCAGTTCTTC.

V gene TRBV4-3 combines with J gene TRBJ2-7; 10 nucleotides line up with TRBD1. V was pared by 5 bases and J by 3 bases, with 4 bases of the junction left unmatched. This CDR3 region has 14 residues. Germline values: CDR1 LGHNA, CDR2 YSLEER. The CDR3 DNA reads as TGCGCCAGCAGCACCCGGACAGGGGGCTACGAGCAGTACTTC. It yields the protein CASSTRTGGYEQYF.

The table lists this clone with a few counts. The CDR3 loop is CASSTSPRANEKLFF. CDR3 nucleotides: TGTGCCAGTAGTACCTCCCCGAGGGCCAATGAAAAACTGTTTTTT. This chain links TRBV19 with TRBJ1-4; no clear D. Germline V CDR1 and CDR2: LNHDA, SQIVND (reference sequence). This CDR3 has 15 amino acids. Trimming stripped 4 bases from V and 5 bases from J, with 14 bases between.

J is TRBJ2-7 and V is TRBV5-6, with 8 bases fitting TRBD1. The CDR3 sequence is 16 residues long. Germline loops: CDR1 SGHDT, CDR2 YYEEEE. The V gene end was trimmed by 0 bases and the J gene end by 4 bases; junction bases not matched to a gene: 9. The CDR3 DNA reads as TGTGCCAGCAGCTTGGGTAGTGGGACAGGATTTTACGAGCAGTACTTC. Translation gives CASSLGSGTGFYEQYF.

This chain joins TRBV9 and TRBJ2-1, with 7 bases fitting TRBD2. Germline V gene sequence: CDR1 SGDLS, CDR2 YYNGEE. This CDR3 region has 16 residues. The J segment lost 3 bases and the V segment lost 3 bases, leaving 9 bases of the junction unmatched. This CDR3 is CASSGHRDYYYNEQFF. CDR3 sequence (DNA): TGTGCCAGCAGCGGTCACCGGGACTACTACTACAATGAGCAGTTCTTC.

The genes are TRBV7-3 and TRBJ2-7; TRBD1 matches 7 bases. The CDR3 is made up of 13 amino acids. The J segment lost 2 bases and the V segment lost 6 bases, leaving 4 bases of the junction unmatched. Germline-derived CDR1 and CDR2 are SGHTA and FQGTGA. The CDR3 is CASRKGQAYEQYF. The CDR3, as DNA: TGTGCCAGCAGGAAAGGACAGGCCTACGAGCAGTACTTC.

This clone was picked up a small number of times. This chain uses TRBV28 with TRBJ2-7; TRBD1 aligns across 11 bases. The germline CDR1 and CDR2 sequences are MDHEN and SYDVKM. This CDR3 has 15 residues. After removal of 7 bases from V and 6 bases from J, the junction contained 11 bases not matched to a gene. The CDR3 protein is CASTQFGQGASEQYF. In nucleotides, the CDR3 is TGTGCCAGCACCCAATTTGGACAGGGGGCCTCCGAGCAGTACTTC. The full variable domain, rest sourced from reference TRBV28 and TRBJ2-7, is DVKVTQSSRYLVKRTGEKVFLECVQDMDHENMFWYRQDPGLGLRLIYFSYDVKMKEKGDIPEGYSVSREKKERFSLILESASTNQTSMYLCASTQFGQGASEQYFGPGTRLTVT.

The chain is built from TRBV10-3 and TRBJ2-7; 11 bases agree with TRBD1. V dropped 2 bases and J dropped 7; count of bases not matched to a gene: 4. The CDR3 is 14 residues long. Germline lookup yields CDR1 ENHRY and CDR2 SYGVKD. CDR3 DNA sequence: TGTGCCATCAGTGAGGGACAGGGGGCGTCGGAGCAGTACTTC. It translates to CAISEGQGASEQYF.

This clone was seen just once. V is TRBV9 and J is TRBJ1-3; D is perhaps TRBD1 (6 bases). Trimming removed 0 bases at V and 0 bases at J, with 16 bases between. Germline CDR1 is SGDLS and CDR2 is YYNGEE. The CDR3 has 18 amino acids. The DNA of the CDR3 is TGTGCCAGCAGCGTAGAGTTGGAACAGGGTAGCTCTGGAAACACCATATATTTT. The encoded protein is CASSVELEQGSSGNTIYF.

V gene TRBV11-2 combines with J gene TRBJ2-2; the D gene is possibly TRBD2 (6 bases). The CDR3 is made up of 18 amino acids. CDR1 SGHAT and CDR2 FQNNGV come from the germline V gene. V lost 2 bases, J lost 5 bases, and 21 bases lay in between. In DNA form, the CDR3 reads TGTGCCAGCAGCTTATCCCGGACTATCAGTGTCGTTACCGGGGAGCTGTTTTTT. Its protein is CASSLSRTISVVTGELFF.

V and J are TRBV4-3 and TRBJ1-5, with D perhaps TRBD1 (5 bases). V lost 0 bases to trimming and J lost 7 bases, with 13 bases between them. Germline CDR1 is LGHNA and CDR2 is YSLEER. CDR3 length: 15 amino acids. The CDR3 sequence: CASSQERGTRQPQHF. CDR3 nucleotide sequence: TGCGCCAGCAGCCAAGAAAGGGGTACGAGACAGCCCCAGCATTTT.

The table lists this clone with a count of one. The chain has TRBV6-5 and TRBJ2-7; TRBD1 matches 11 bases. The CDR3 covers 16 residues. The J segment lost 6 bases and the V segment lost 2 bases, leaving 9 bases of the junction unmatched. CDR1 and CDR2 from the germline V gene are MNHEY and SVGAGI. The CDR3 loop reads CASSYARDRGTVEQYF. The DNA of the CDR3 is TGTGCCAGCAGTTACGCCAGGGACAGGGGGACGGTCGAGCAGTACTTC.